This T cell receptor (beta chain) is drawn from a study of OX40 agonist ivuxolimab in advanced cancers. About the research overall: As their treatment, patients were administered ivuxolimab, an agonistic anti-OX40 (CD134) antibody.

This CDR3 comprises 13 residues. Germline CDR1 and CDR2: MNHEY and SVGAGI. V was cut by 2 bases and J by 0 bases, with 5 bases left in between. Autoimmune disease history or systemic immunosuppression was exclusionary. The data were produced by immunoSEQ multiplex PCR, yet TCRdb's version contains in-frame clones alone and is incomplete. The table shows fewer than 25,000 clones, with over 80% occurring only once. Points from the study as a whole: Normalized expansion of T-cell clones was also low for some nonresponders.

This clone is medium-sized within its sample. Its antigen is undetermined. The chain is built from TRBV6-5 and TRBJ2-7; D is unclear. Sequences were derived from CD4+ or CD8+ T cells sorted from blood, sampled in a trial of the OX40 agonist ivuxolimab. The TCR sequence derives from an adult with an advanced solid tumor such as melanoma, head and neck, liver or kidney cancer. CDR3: CASSYGFSYEQYF. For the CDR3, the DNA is TGTGCCAGCAGTTACGGATTCTCCTACGAGCAGTACTTC.